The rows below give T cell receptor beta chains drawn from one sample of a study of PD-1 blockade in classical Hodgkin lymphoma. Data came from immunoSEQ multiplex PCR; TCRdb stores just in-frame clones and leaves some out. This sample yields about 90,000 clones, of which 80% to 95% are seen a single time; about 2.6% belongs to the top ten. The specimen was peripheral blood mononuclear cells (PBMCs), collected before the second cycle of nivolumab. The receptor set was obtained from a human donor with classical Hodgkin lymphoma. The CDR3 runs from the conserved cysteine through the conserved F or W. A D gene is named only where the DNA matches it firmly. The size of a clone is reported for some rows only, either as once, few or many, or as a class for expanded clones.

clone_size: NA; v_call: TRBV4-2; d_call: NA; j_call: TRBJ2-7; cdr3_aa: CASSRGLPSYEQYF; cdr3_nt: TGTGCCAGCAGCCGGGGACTCCCTTCCTACGAGCAGTACTTC
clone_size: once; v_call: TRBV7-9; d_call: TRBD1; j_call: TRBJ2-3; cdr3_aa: CASRLTGDGTDTQYF; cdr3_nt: TGTGCCAGCAGGTTAACAGGGGATGGCACAGATACGCAGTATTTT
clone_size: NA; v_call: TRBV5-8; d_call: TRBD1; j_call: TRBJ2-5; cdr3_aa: CASSLGQGARETQYF; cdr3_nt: TGTGCCAGCAGCCTCGGACAGGGGGCGCGGGAGACCCAGTACTTC
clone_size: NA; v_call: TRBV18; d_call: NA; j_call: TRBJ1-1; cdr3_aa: CASSPGRGANTEAFF; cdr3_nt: TGTGCCAGCTCACCTGGGAGGGGCGCGAACACTGAAGCTTTCTTT
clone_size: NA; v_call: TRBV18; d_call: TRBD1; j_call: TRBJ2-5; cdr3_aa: CASSPWDRGEETQYF; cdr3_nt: TGTGCCAGCTCACCCTGGGACAGGGGGGAAGAGACCCAGTACTTC
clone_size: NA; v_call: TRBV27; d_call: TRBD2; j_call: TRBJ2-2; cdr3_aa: CARPRWTSGNTGELFF; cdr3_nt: TGTGCCAGACCCCGCTGGACTAGCGGTAACACCGGGGAGCTGTTTTTT
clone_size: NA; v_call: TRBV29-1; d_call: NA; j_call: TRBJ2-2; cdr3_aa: CSVLPGGTGELFF; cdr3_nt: TGCAGCGTTCTTCCAGGCGGCACCGGGGAGCTGTTTTTT
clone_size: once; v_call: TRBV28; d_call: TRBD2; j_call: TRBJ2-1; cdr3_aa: CATSTGLAGESETYNEQFF; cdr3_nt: TGTGCCACCTCAACGGGACTAGCGGGAGAGTCCGAAACATACAATGAGCAGTTCTTC
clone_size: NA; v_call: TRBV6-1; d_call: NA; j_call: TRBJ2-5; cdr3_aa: CASSGSPSARETQYF; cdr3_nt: TGTGCCAGCAGTGGGTCCCCTAGTGCTCGGGAGACCCAGTACTTC
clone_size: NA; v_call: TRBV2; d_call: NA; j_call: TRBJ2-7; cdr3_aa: CASSEALQSYEQYF; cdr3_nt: TGTGCCAGCAGTGAAGCGCTGCAATCCTACGAGCAGTACTTC
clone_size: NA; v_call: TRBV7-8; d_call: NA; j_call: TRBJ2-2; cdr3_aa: CASSLIMQATGELFF; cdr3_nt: TGTGCCAGCAGCTTAATTATGCAAGCCACCGGGGAGCTGTTTTTT
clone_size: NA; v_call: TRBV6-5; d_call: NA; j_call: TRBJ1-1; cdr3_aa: CASSRTGLNTEAFF; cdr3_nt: TGTGCCAGCTCAAGAACAGGGCTGAACACTGAAGCTTTCTTT
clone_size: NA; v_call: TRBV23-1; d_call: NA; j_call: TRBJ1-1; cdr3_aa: CASSSREGHHNTEAFF; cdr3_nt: TGCGCCAGCAGTAGCAGGGAGGGCCATCACAACACTGAAGCTTTCTTT
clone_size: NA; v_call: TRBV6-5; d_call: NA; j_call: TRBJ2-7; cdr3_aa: CASRNYGRGSYEQYF; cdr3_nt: TGTGCCAGCAGGAACTACGGACGGGGCTCCTACGAGCAGTACTTC
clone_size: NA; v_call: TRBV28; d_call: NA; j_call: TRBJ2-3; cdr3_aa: CASEGGILTDTQYF; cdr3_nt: TGTGCCAGCGAAGGCGGGATTCTCACAGATACGCAGTATTTT
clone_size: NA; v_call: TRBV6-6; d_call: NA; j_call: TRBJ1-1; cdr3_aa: CASSYRTEAFF; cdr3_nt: TGTGCCAGCAGTTATCGTACTGAAGCTTTCTTT
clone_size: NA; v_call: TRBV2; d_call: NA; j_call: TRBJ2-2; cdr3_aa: CASSELGRNTGELFF; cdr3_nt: TGTGCCAGCAGTGAACTGGGGAGGAACACTGGGGAGCTGTTTTTT
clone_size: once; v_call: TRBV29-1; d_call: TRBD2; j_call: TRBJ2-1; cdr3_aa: CSDDSGSSYNEQFF; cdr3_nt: TGCAGCGACGATAGCGGGAGCTCCTACAATGAGCAGTTCTTC
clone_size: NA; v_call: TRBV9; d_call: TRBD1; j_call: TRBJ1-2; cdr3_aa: CASSVVDRDRGSGYTF; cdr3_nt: TGTGCCAGCAGCGTAGTAGATAGGGACAGGGGAAGTGGCTACACCTTC
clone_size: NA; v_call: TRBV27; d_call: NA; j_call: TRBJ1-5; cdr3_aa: CASRGGGQGNQPQHF; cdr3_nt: TGTGCCAGCAGAGGCGGGGGCCAGGGTAATCAGCCCCAGCATTTT
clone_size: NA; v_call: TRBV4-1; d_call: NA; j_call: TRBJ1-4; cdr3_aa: CASSRWAKEKLFF; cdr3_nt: TGCGCCAGCAGCCGGTGGGCAAAAGAAAAACTGTTTTTT
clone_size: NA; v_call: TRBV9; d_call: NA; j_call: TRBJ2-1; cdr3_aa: CASSVLDNEQFF; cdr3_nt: TGTGCCAGCAGCGTACTGGACAATGAGCAGTTCTTC
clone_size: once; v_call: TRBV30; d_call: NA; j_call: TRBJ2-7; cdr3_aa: CAWSALGEQYF; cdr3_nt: TGTGCCTGGAGTGCACTAGGGGAGCAGTACTTC
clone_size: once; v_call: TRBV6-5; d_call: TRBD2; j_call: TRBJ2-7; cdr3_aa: CASSYSGGVPPYEQYF; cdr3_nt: TGTGCCAGCAGTTACTCGGGGGGGGTACCCCCCTACGAGCAGTACTTC
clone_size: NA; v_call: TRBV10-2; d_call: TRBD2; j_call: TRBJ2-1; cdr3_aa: CASDNPGGEQFF; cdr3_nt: TGCGCCAGTGACAATCCGGGGGGTGAGCAGTTCTTC
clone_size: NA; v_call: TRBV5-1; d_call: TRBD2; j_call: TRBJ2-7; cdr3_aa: CASSPTGTTTFGEQYF; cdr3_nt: TGCGCCAGCAGCCCGACCGGGACTACTACCTTCGGCGAGCAGTACTTC
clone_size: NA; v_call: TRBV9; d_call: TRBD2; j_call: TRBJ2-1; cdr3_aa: CASSVGSSGDGNEQFF; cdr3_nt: TGTGCCAGCAGCGTAGGGTCTAGCGGGGATGGGAATGAGCAGTTCTTC
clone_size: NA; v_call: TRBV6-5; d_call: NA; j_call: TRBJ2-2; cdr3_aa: CASSELYVNTGELFF; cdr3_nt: TGTGCCAGCAGCGAGCTGTATGTTAACACCGGGGAGCTGTTTTTT
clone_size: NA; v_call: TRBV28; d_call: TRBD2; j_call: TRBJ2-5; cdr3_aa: CASSELAVRTQYF; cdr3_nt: TGTGCCAGCAGTGAACTAGCGGTGAGGACCCAGTACTTC
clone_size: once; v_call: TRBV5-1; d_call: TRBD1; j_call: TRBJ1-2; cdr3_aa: CASSLRSGTGVGYTF; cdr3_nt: TGCGCCAGCAGCTTACGGTCCGGGACAGGGGTTGGCTACACCTTC
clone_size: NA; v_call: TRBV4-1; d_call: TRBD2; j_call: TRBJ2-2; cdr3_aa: CASSPFFGSSGSTGELFF; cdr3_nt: TGCGCCAGCAGCCCCTTTTTCGGTTCTAGCGGGAGCACCGGGGAGCTGTTTTTT
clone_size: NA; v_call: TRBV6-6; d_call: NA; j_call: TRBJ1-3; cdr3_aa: CASSYDLGLSGNTIYF; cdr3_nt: TGTGCCAGCAGTTACGACCTGGGTCTTTCTGGAAACACCATATATTTT
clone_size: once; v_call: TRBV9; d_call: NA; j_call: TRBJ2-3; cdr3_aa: CASSVGATDTQYF; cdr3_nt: TGTGCCAGCAGCGTAGGAGCCACAGATACGCAGTATTTT
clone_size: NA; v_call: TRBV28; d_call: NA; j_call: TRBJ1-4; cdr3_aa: CASNTGNEKLFF; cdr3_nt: TGTGCCAGCAATACGGGTAATGAAAAACTGTTTTTT
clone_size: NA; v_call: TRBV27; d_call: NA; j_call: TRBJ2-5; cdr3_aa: CASSFSLGRETQYF; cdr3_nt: TGTGCCAGCAGTTTCAGCTTGGGGAGAGAGACCCAGTACTTC
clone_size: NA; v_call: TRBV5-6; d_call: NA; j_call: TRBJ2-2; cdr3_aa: CASSHRRRVAGELFF; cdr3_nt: TGTGCCAGCAGCCATAGGAGGAGGGTGGCCGGGGAGCTGTTTTTT
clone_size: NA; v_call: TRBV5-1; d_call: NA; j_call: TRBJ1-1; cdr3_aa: CASSPQGLGFMNTEAFF; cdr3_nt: TGCGCCAGCAGCCCCCAGGGCCTGGGATTTATGAACACTGAAGCTTTCTTT
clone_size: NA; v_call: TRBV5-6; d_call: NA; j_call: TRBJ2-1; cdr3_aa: CASSLFLAARQFF; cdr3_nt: TGTGCCAGCAGCTTGTTCTTAGCTGCACGGCAGTTCTTC
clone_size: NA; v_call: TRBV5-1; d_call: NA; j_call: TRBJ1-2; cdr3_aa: CASSLVDRTGGYTF; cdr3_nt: TGCGCCAGCAGCTTGGTTGACAGGACCGGAGGCTACACCTTC
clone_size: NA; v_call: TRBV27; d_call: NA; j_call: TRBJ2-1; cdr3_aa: CASRLTGRGEQFF; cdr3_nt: TGTGCCAGCAGACTGACAGGGAGGGGTGAGCAGTTCTTC
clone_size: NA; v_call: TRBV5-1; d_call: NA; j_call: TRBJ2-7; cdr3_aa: CASSYSTVYEQYF; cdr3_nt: TGCGCCAGCAGCTACTCAACCGTCTACGAGCAGTACTTC
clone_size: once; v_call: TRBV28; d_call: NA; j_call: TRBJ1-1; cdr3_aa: CASRWRSGSEAFF; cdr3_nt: TGTGCCAGCAGGTGGAGGTCAGGGTCTGAAGCTTTCTTT
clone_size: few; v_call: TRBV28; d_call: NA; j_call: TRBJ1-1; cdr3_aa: CASNPSRRNTEAFF; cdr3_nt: TGTGCCAGCAACCCAAGTAGACGGAACACTGAAGCTTTCTTT
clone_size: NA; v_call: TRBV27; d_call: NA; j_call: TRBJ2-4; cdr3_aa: CASRYRNIQYF; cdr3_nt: TGTGCCAGCAGGTATCGAAACATTCAGTACTTC
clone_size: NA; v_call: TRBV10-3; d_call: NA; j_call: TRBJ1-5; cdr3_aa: CAISEGQQHQPQHF; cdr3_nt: TGTGCCATCAGTGAGGGTCAACAGCATCAGCCCCAGCATTTT
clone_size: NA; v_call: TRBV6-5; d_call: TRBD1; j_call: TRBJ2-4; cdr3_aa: CASSWDSNKNIQYF; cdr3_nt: TGTGCCAGCAGTTGGGACAGTAACAAAAACATTCAGTACTTC
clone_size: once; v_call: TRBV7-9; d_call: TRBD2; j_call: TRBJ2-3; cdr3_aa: CASSFPRGRGTDTQYF; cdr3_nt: TGTGCCAGCAGCTTCCCTCGCGGGAGGGGAACAGATACGCAGTATTTT
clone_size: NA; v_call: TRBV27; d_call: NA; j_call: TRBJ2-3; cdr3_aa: CASSSGGVDTQYF; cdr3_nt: TGTGCCAGCAGTTCGGGCGGGGTAGATACGCAGTATTTT
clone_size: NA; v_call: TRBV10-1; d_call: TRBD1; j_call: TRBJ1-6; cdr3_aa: CASRGTGTNSPLHF; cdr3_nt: TGCGCCAGCAGAGGGACAGGGACGAATTCACCCCTCCACTTT
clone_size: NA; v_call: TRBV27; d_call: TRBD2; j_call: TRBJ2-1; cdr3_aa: CASSRSGRSYNEQFF; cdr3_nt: TGTGCCAGCAGCCGTAGCGGGAGGTCCTACAATGAGCAGTTCTTC
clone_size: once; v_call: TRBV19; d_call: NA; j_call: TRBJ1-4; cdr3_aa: CASSIRNEKLFF; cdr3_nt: TGTGCCAGTAGTATTCGTAATGAAAAACTGTTTTTT
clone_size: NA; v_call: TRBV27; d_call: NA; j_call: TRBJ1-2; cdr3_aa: CASSFRLGGLYGYTF; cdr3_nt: TGTGCCAGCAGTTTCCGTCTTGGGGGTTTATATGGCTACACCTTC